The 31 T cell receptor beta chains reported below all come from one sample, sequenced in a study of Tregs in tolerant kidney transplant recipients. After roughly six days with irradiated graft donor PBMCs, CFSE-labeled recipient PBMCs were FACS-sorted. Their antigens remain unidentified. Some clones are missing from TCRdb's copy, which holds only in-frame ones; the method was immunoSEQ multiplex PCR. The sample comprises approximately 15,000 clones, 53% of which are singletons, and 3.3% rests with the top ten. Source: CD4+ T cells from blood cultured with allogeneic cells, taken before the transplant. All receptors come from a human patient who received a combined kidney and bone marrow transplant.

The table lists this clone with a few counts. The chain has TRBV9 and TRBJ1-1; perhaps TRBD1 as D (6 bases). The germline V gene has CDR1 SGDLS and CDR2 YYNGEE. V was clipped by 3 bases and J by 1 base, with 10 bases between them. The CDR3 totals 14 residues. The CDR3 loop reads CASSANRANTEAFF. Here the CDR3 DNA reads TGTGCCAGCAGCGCAAACAGGGCGAACACTGAAGCTTTCTTT.

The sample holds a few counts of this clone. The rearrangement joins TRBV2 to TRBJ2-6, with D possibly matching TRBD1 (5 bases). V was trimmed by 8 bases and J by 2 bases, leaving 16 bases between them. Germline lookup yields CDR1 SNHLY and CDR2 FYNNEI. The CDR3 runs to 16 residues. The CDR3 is CASDSARGPGANVLTF. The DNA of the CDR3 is TGTGCCAGCGATTCAGCTAGGGGTCCTGGGGCCAACGTCCTGACTTTC. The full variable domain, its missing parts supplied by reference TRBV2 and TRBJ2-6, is EPEVTQTPSHQVTQMGQEVILRCVPISNHLYFYWYRQILGQKVEFLVSFYNNEISEKSEIFDDQFSVERPDGSNFTLKIRSTKLEDSAMYFCASDSARGPGANVLTFGAGSRLTVL.

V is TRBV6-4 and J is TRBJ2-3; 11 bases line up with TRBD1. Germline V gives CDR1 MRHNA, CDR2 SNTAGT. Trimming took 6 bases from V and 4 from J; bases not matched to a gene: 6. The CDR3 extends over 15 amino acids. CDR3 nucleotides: TGTGCCAGCAGCGAAGGGACAGGGGGTTCAGATACGCAGTATTTT. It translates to CASSEGTGGSDTQYF.

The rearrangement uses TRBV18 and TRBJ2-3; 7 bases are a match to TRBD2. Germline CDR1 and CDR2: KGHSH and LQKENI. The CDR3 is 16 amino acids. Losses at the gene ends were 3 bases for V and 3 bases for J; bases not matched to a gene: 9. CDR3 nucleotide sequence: TGTGCCAGCTCACCTCGAGCGGGATTTGTAACAGATACGCAGTATTTT. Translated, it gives CASSPRAGFVTDTQYF.

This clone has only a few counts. DNA of the CDR3: TGTGCCACCAGCAGAGATGGGGGACAGATCAATGAGCAGTTCTTC. This codes for CATSRDGGQINEQFF. The chain combines TRBV15 with TRBJ2-1, with 7 bases aligning to TRBD1. J lost 6 bases, V lost 0 bases, and 5 bases had no gene match. This CDR3 is built from 15 residues. Per germline, CDR1 LNHNV and CDR2 YYDKDF (reference sequence).

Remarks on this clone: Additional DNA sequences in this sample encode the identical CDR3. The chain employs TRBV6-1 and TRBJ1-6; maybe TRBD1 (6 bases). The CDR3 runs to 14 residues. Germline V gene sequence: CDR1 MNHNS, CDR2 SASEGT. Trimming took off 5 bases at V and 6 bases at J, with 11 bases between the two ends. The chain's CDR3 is CASSNRDPNSPLHF. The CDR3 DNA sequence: TGTGCCAGCAGTAACAGGGACCCTAATTCACCCCTCCACTTT.

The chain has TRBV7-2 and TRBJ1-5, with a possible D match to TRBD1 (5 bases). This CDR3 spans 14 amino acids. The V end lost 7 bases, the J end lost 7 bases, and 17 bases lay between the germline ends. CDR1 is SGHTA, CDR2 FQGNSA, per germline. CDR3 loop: CASTKAGLGQPQHF. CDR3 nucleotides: TGTGCCAGCACCAAGGCAGGGTTAGGCCAGCCCCAGCATTTT. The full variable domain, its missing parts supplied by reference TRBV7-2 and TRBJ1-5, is GAGVSQSPSNKVTEKGKDVELRCDPISGHTALYWYRQSLGQGLEFLIYFQGNSAPDKSGLPSDRFSAERTGGSVSTLTIQRTQQEDSAVYLCASTKAGLGQPQHFGDGTRLSIL.

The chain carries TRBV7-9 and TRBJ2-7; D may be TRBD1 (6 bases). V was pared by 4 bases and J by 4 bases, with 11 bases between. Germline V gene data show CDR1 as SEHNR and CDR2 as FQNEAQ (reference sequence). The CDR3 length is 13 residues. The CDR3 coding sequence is TGTGCCAGCAGCTCCGCAGGGGATTACGAGCAGTACTTC. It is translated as CASSSAGDYEQYF.

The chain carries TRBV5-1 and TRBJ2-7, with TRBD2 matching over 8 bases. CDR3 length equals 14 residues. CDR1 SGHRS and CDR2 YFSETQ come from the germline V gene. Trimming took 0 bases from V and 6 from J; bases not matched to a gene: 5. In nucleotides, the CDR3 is TGCGCCAGCAGCTTGGGCGGGAGGATGAGCGAGCAGTACTTC. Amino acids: CASSLGGRMSEQYF. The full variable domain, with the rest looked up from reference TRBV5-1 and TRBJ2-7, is KAGVTQTPRYLIKTRGQQVTLSCSPISGHRSVSWYQQTPGQGLQFLFEYFSETQRNKGNFPGRFSGRQFSNSRSEMNVSTLELGDSALYLCASSLGGRMSEQYFGPGTRLTVT.

CDR3 amino acids: CASSFSGGVDEQFF. Written as DNA, the CDR3 is TGTGCCAGCAGCTTTAGCGGGGGGGTCGATGAGCAGTTCTTC. This chain uses TRBV11-3 with TRBJ2-1; 11 nucleotides line up with TRBD2. V lost 3 bases to trimming and J lost 8 bases; unmatched junction nucleotides: 3. The CDR3 sequence is 14 residues long. The germline V gene encodes CDR1 SGHNT and CDR2 YENEEA.

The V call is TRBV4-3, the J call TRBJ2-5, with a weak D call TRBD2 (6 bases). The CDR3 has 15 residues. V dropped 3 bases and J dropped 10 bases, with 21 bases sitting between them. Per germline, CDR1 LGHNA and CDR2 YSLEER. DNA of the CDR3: TGCGCCAGCAGCCATACGGGTTCAGTCTGGGGGGTCCAGTACTTC. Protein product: CASSHTGSVWGVQYF.

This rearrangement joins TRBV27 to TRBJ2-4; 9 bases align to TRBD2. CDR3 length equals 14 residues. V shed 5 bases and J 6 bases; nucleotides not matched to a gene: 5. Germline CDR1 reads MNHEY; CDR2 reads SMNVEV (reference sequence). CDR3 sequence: CASSGGTSPNIQYF. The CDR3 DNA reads TGTGCCAGCAGTGGAGGGACTAGCCCAAACATTCAGTACTTC.

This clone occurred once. CDR3 DNA sequence: TGTGCCAGCAGCCGTGACAGACAAGAGACCCAGTACTTC. It codes for CASSRDRQETQYF. This chain links TRBV7-3 with TRBJ2-5; D possibly corresponds to TRBD1 (5 bases). Per the germline V gene, CDR1 is SGHTA and CDR2 is FQGTGA. V lost 5 bases to trimming and J lost 2 bases, with 9 bases between them. The CDR3 spans 13 residues.

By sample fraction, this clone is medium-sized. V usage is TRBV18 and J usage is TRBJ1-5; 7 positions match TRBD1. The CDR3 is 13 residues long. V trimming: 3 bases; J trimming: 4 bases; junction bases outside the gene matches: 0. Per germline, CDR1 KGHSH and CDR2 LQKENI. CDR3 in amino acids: CASSPDRNQPQHF. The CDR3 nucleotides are TGTGCCAGCTCACCGGACAGGAATCAGCCCCAGCATTTT.

The CDR3 here is CASSRAGSSTDTQYF. CDR3 coding DNA: TGCGCCAGCAGCCGAGCGGGATCTAGCACAGATACGCAGTATTTT. V usage is TRBV5-1 and J usage is TRBJ2-3, with 7 bases fitting TRBD2. The CDR3 is 15 residues long. V was clipped by 4 bases and J by 0 bases; unmatched bases: 5. Germline lookup yields CDR1 SGHRS and CDR2 YFSETQ.

CDR3 amino acids: CASSPGTVYGYTF. CDR3 nucleotides: TGTGCCAGCAGCCCCGGGACAGTCTATGGCTACACCTTC. This chain uses TRBV5-4 with TRBJ1-2; 7 bases align to TRBD1. The germline gives CDR1 SGHNT, CDR2 YYREEE (reference sequence). The junction had 4 bases not matched to a gene; V was cut back by 4 bases and J by 4 bases. CDR3 size: 13 residues.

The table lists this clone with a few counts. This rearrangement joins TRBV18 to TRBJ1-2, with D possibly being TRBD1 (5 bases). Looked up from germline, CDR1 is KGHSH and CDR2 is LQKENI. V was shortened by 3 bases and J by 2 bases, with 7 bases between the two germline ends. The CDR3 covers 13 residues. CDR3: CASSPGGNYGYTF. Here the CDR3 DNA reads TGTGCCAGCTCACCCGGGGGAAACTATGGCTACACCTTC.

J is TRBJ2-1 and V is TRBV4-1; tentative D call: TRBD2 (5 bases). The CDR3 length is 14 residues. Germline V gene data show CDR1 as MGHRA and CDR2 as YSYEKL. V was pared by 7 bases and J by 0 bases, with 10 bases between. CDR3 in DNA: TGCGCCAGCACACGGGGTTCCTCCTACAATGAGCAGTTCTTC. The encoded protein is CASTRGSSYNEQFF.

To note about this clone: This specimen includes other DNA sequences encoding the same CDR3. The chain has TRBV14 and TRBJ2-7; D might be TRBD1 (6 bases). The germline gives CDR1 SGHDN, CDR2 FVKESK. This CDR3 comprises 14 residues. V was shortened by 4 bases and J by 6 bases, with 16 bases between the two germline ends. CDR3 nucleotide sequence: TGTGCCAGCAGCCGGGGGCAGGGTATTGGCGAGCAGTACTTC. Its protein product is CASSRGQGIGEQYF.

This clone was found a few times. CDR3 protein: CASSLRDRRGYTF. CDR3 sequence (DNA): TGTGCCAGCAGCTTAAGGGACAGACGGGGCTACACCTTC. The chain uses TRBV7-2 and TRBJ1-2; 7 nucleotides match TRBD1. With 2 bases clipped from V and 8 bases from J, the junction kept 5 bases outside the gene matches. The CDR3 sequence is 13 residues long. Germline lookup yields CDR1 SGHTA and CDR2 FQGNSA.

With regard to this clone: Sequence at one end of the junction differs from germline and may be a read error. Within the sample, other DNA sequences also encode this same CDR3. CDR3 amino acids: CASSTRGLYNSPLHF. The CDR3 DNA is TGTGCCAGCAGTACCAGGGGGCTTTATAATTCCCCCCTCCACTTT. This chain uses TRBV27 with TRBJ1-6, with 8 bases aligning to TRBD1. The CDR3 has 15 amino acids. Germline values: CDR1 MNHEY, CDR2 SMNVEV (reference sequence).

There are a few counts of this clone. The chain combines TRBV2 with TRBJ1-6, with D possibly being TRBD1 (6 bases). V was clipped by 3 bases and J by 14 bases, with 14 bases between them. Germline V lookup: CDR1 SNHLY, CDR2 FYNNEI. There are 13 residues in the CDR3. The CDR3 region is CASSEGAPLALHF. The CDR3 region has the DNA TGTGCCAGCAGTGAGGGGGCTCCCCTGGCCCTCCACTTT. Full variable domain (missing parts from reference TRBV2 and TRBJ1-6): EPEVTQTPSHQVTQMGQEVILRCVPISNHLYFYWYRQILGQKVEFLVSFYNNEISEKSEIFDDQFSVERPDGSNFTLKIRSTKLEDSAMYFCASSEGAPLALHFGNGTRLTVT.

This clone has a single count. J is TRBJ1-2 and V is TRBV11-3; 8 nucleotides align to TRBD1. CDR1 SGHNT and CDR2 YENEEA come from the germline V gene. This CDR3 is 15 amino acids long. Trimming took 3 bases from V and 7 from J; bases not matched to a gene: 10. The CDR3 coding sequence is TGTGCCAGCAGCTTCGACACAGGGGGGTTGCTTGGCTACACCTTC. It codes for CASSFDTGGLLGYTF.

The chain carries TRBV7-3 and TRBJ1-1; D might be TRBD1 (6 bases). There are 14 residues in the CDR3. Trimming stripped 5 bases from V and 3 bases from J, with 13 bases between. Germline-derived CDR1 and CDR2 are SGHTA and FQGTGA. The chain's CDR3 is CASSPLGGHTEAFF. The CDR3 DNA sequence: TGTGCCAGCAGCCCTCTAGGGGGTCACACTGAAGCTTTCTTT.

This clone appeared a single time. The CDR3 region is CAKEVTDTQYF. CDR3 sequence (DNA): TGTGCCAAGGAGGTCACAGATACGCAGTATTTT. The chain employs TRBV25-1 and TRBJ2-3; possibly TRBD2 for D (5 bases). Trimming removed 10 bases from V and 2 bases from J, with 7 bases in between. This CDR3 has 11 amino acids. In germline, CDR1 is MGHDK, CDR2 SYGVNS.

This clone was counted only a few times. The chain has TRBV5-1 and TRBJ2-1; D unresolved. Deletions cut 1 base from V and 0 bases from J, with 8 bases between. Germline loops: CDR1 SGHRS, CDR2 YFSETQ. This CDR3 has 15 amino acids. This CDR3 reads CASSLYSLSYNEQFF. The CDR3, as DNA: TGCGCCAGCAGCTTGTACTCGCTCTCCTACAATGAGCAGTTCTTC. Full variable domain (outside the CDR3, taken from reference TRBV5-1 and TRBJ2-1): KAGVTQTPRYLIKTRGQQVTLSCSPISGHRSVSWYQQTPGQGLQFLFEYFSETQRNKGNFPGRFSGRQFSNSRSEMNVSTLELGDSALYLCASSLYSLSYNEQFFGPGTRLTVL.

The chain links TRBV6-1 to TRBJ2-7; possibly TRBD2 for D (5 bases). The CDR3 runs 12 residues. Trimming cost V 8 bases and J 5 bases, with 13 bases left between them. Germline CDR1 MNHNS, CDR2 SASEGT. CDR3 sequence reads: CASRTTRNEQYF. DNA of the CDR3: TGTGCCAGCCGTACAACTAGGAACGAGCAGTACTTC.

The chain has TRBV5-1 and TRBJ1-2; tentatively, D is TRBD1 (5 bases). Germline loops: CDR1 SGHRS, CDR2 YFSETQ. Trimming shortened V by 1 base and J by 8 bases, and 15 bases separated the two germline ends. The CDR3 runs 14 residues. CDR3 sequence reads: CASSLSWDSGGYTF. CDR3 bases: TGCGCCAGCAGCTTGAGCTGGGACTCTGGAGGCTACACCTTC.

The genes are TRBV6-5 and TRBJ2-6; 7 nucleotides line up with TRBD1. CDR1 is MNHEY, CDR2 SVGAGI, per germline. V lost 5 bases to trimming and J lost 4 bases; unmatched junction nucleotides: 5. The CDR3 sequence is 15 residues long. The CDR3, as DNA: TGTGCCAGCAGTCAGACAGGGTACGGGGCCAACGTCCTGACTTTC. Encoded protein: CASSQTGYGANVLTF.

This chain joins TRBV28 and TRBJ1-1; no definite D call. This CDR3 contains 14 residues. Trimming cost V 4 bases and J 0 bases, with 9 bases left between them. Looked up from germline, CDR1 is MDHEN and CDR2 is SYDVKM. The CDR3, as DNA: TGTGCCAGCAGTTCGCCCAGTCTGAACACTGAAGCTTTCTTT. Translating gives CASSSPSLNTEAFF.

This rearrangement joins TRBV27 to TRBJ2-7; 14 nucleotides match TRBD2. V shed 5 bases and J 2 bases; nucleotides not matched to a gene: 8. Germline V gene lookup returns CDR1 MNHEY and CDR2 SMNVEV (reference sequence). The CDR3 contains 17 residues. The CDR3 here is CASSPVGTSGSAYEQYF. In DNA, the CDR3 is TGTGCCAGCAGTCCCGTAGGGACTAGCGGGAGCGCCTACGAGCAGTACTTC.